This entry lists 11 T cell receptor beta chains sequenced from one sample in a study of T cell responses to AZD1222 COVID-19 vaccine. The protocol was immunoSEQ multiplex PCR, while the TCRdb copy is restricted to in-frame clones and leaves out a portion. The sample shows roughly 100,000 clones, 84% of them seen only once. Sequences were derived from peripheral blood, sampled on day 0 of AZD1222 vaccination. These receptors were obtained from an adult in good health.

This clone was observed a single time. The chain is built from TRBV6-6 and TRBJ2-4; no firm D call. The V gene lost 2 bases and the J gene lost 8 bases, with 4 bases spanning the gap. This CDR3 contains 11 residues. CDR1 MNHNY and CDR2 SVGAGI come from the germline V gene (reference sequence). In nucleotides, the CDR3 is TGTGCCAGCAGTTACACGGACATTCAGTACTTC. Translating gives CASSYTDIQYF.

This chain uses TRBV7-2 with TRBJ2-5, with D perhaps TRBD1 or TRBD2 (5 bases each). There are 15 residues in the CDR3. The germline CDR1 and CDR2 sequences are SGHTA and FQGNSA. V was cut by 8 bases and J by 1 base, with 17 bases left in between. The CDR3 DNA is TGTGCCAGCCCCCGGGCCCCAGGGAGCCAAGAGACCCAGTACTTC. Its translation is CASPRAPGSQETQYF. Full variable domain (outside the CDR3, taken from reference TRBV7-2 and TRBJ2-5): GAGVSQSPSNKVTEKGKDVELRCDPISGHTALYWYRQSLGQGLEFLIYFQGNSAPDKSGLPSDRFSAERTGGSVSTLTIQRTQQEDSAVYLCASPRAPGSQETQYFGPGTRLLVL.

The chain employs TRBV9 and TRBJ1-2; TRBD1 matches at 7 bases. Trimming took 0 bases from V and 4 from J; bases not matched to a gene: 3. Germline lookup yields CDR1 SGDLS and CDR2 YYNGEE. The length of the CDR3 is 14 residues. The DNA of the CDR3 is TGTGCCAGCAGCGTAGCGGACAGGACCTATGGCTACACCTTC. It translates to CASSVADRTYGYTF.

This CDR3 is CASSAGQGFGKLFF. In nucleotides, the CDR3 is TGTGCCAGCTCAGCGGGACAGGGATTTGGAAAACTGTTTTTT. This sequence joins TRBV18 and TRBJ1-4, with 9 bases fitting TRBD1. V lost 5 bases and J lost 10; bases outside the gene matches: 8. The V gene's germline CDR1 is KGHSH and CDR2 LQKENI. There are 14 residues in the CDR3.

The chain couples TRBV4-3 to TRBJ1-1; D is unresolved. V was trimmed by 1 base and J by 1 base, leaving 10 bases between them. The V gene's germline CDR1 is LGHNA and CDR2 YSLEER. The CDR3 length is 15 residues. The CDR3: CASSQVSTENTEAFF. Here the CDR3 DNA reads TGCGCCAGCAGCCAAGTCTCGACGGAGAACACTGAAGCTTTCTTT.

This sequence joins TRBV11-3 and TRBJ2-1; 7 positions match TRBD1. The germline CDR1 and CDR2 sequences are SGHNT and YENEEA. Trimming took 5 bases from V and 3 from J; bases not matched to a gene: 7. The CDR3 contains 15 residues. CDR3 amino acids: CASSPATGVYNEQFF. CDR3 DNA: TGTGCCAGCAGCCCAGCCACAGGGGTCTACAATGAGCAGTTCTTC.

The V gene is TRBV28, the J gene TRBJ2-1; D unresolved. Germline V gene data show CDR1 as MDHEN and CDR2 as SYDVKM. The length of the CDR3 is 13 residues. V was shortened by 3 bases and J by 5 bases, with 8 bases between the two germline ends. The CDR3 DNA sequence: TGTGCCAGCAGTTTGGACGGCAACAATGAGCAGTTCTTC. It translates to CASSLDGNNEQFF. Together with reference TRBV28 and TRBJ2-1, the CDR3 gives the full variable domain: DVKVTQSSRYLVKRTGEKVFLECVQDMDHENMFWYRQDPGLGLRLIYFSYDVKMKEKGDIPEGYSVSREKKERFSLILESASTNQTSMYLCASSLDGNNEQFFGPGTRLTVL.

The chain joins TRBV5-3 to TRBJ1-2; D is undetermined. TRBV5-3 is treated as an ORF (open reading frame) with a function not yet certain. The CDR3 is 11 amino acids. V lost 5 bases and J lost 8, with 10 bases in between. The CDR3 here is CARSFYGGYTF. The DNA of the CDR3 is TGTGCCAGAAGTTTCTACGGGGGCTACACCTTC.

The V call is TRBV24-1, the J call TRBJ1-2; no reliable D call. Germline CDR1 KGHDR, CDR2 SFDVKD. V lost 1 base and J 8 bases, leaving 10 bases between the germline ends. This CDR3 region has 13 residues. The DNA for the CDR3 is TGTGCCACCAGTGATTTTGCCGGTTTCGGCTACACCTTC. As protein: CATSDFAGFGYTF.

The rearrangement uses TRBV7-2 and TRBJ2-7; 8 bases fit TRBD1. CDR1 and CDR2 (germline): SGHTA, FQGNSA. With 4 bases clipped from V and 5 bases from J, the junction kept 7 bases outside the gene matches. This CDR3 region has 14 residues. The CDR3 DNA follows: TGTGCCAGCAGCTCATGGACAGGGACCAACGAGCAGTACTTC. Residues: CASSSWTGTNEQYF.

The genes are TRBV6-5 and TRBJ1-1, with D unclear. CDR3 length: 12 residues. The V end was cut by 6 bases, the J end by 11 bases, with 16 bases between. The germline V gene encodes CDR1 MNHEY and CDR2 SVGAGI. CDR3 in amino acids: CASSSSGVEAFF. The CDR3 DNA reads TGTGCCAGCAGCTCGTCCGGAGTGGAGGCTTTCTTT.